These 10 T cell receptor beta chains were sequenced from one sample in a study of a mutant IDH1 vaccine in newly diagnosed glioma. Profiling relied on immunoSEQ multiplex PCR, and the TCRdb table lists in-frame clones only, not all of them. The repertoire consists of just over 35,000 clones, with about four fifths occurring once and the leading ten covering more than 12%. Described time point: week 11, during vaccination. Each vaccine dose was 300 ug of mutant IDH1 20-mer peptide, with topical imiquimod. The antigens these receptors bind are not known. Source: peripheral blood mononuclear cells (PBMCs), taken from a glioma patient whose treatment included an IDH1 peptide vaccine. The receptors were gathered from a woman aged 30 to 39 with glioma. Some clones in this sample may be carry-over from other donors' samples.

Only a few counts were recorded for this clone. CDR3 DNA: TGTGCCAGCAGCGCACTCGGAAGTAATGAAAAACTGTTTTTT. The encoded protein is CASSALGSNEKLFF. The chain employs TRBV28 and TRBJ1-4; no clear D. The CDR3 length is 14 residues. Germline CDR1 is MDHEN and CDR2 is SYDVKM. The V end was cut by 6 bases, the J end by 4 bases, with 12 bases between. Combining the CDR3 with reference TRBV28 and TRBJ1-4 gives the whole variable domain DVKVTQSSRYLVKRTGEKVFLECVQDMDHENMFWYRQDPGLGLRLIYFSYDVKMKEKGDIPEGYSVSREKKERFSLILESASTNQTSMYLCASSALGSNEKLFFGSGTQLSVL.

The CDR3, as DNA: TGTGCCACCAGCAGAGATGGACGGAGCGGGCGTTCCTACGAGCAGTACTTC. This gives the protein CATSRDGRSGRSYEQYF. The chain is built from TRBV15 and TRBJ2-7, with a possible D match to TRBD2 (6 bases). Trimming left V 0 bases short and J 1 base short, with 16 bases between. From germline, CDR1 is LNHNV and CDR2 YYDKDF (reference sequence). The CDR3 is 17 amino acids.

V and J are TRBV7-6 and TRBJ2-6; TRBD1 matches at 9 bases. This CDR3 has 18 residues. The V and J ends lost 5 bases and 1 base, in that order; junction bases with no gene match: 9. Germline CDR1 and CDR2: SGHVS and FNYEAQ. The CDR3, as DNA: TGTGCCAGCAGCCCTAAACAGGGGGCGATTTCTGGGGCCAACGTCCTGACTTTC. It encodes CASSPKQGAISGANVLTF. Full variable domain (rest looked up from reference TRBV7-6 and TRBJ2-6): GAGVSQSPRYKVTKRGQDVALRCDPISGHVSLYWYRQALGQGPEFLTYFNYEAQQDKSGLPNDRFSAERPEGSISTLTIQRTEQRDSAMYRCASSPKQGAISGANVLTFGAGSRLTVL.

The gene calls are TRBV2 and TRBJ2-7; 10 bases align to TRBD2. The CDR3 consists of 15 residues. J was trimmed by 3 bases and V by 3 bases; bases with no gene match: 5. Germline V gives CDR1 SNHLY, CDR2 FYNNEI. The CDR3 loop is CASSDPASGSYEQYF. The CDR3 nucleotides are TGTGCCAGCAGTGACCCGGCTAGCGGGAGCTACGAGCAGTACTTC.

V gene TRBV7-9 combines with J gene TRBJ2-5; the match to TRBD2 covers 10 bases. The CDR3 length is 16 residues. Germline assignment: CDR1 SEHNR and CDR2 FQNEAQ (reference sequence). The trim removed 3 bases at V and 1 base at J, leaving 5 bases unmatched. The chain's CDR3 is CASSFGLAVTQETQYF. The CDR3 DNA reads TGTGCCAGCAGCTTCGGACTAGCGGTAACCCAAGAGACCCAGTACTTC.

V is TRBV6-6 and J is TRBJ2-4, with a possible D match to TRBD1 (6 bases). Germline CDR1 and CDR2: MNHNY and SVGAGI (reference sequence). V shed 7 bases and J shed 5 bases, with 9 bases lying between them. This CDR3 spans 12 amino acids. This CDR3 reads CASNQGQNIQYF. CDR3 DNA sequence: TGTGCCAGCAATCAGGGGCAAAACATTCAGTACTTC.

J is TRBJ2-3 and V is TRBV7-6; a weak D match, TRBD2 (5 bases). The CDR3 is 16 residues long. The V gene lost 1 base and the J gene lost 0 bases, with 11 bases spanning the gap. Germline lookup yields CDR1 SGHVS and CDR2 FNYEAQ. The CDR3 region has the DNA TGTGCCAGCAGCTTAGGTTCGTCGGGGAGCACAGATACGCAGTATTTT. Its translation: CASSLGSSGSTDTQYF.

The gene calls are TRBV19 and TRBJ2-7, with TRBD1 identical over 9 bases. The CDR3 is 16 residues long. J was trimmed by 4 bases and V by 5 bases; bases with no gene match: 12. In germline, CDR1 is LNHDA, CDR2 SQIVND (reference sequence). The CDR3 sequence: CASSHLPGTGRYEQYF. DNA of the CDR3: TGTGCCAGTAGTCACCTCCCCGGGACAGGGCGATACGAGCAGTACTTC.

The chain recombines TRBV5-1 with TRBJ1-1; D call uncertain. The germline gives CDR1 SGHRS, CDR2 YFSETQ. The CDR3 runs to 14 residues. The V and J ends lost 6 bases and 6 bases respectively, with 18 bases between them. The CDR3 coding sequence is TGCGCCAGCAACCACGGTATAGGTCCGGCTGAAGCTTTCTTT. Protein sequence: CASNHGIGPAEAFF. The full variable domain, in which reference TRBV5-1 and TRBJ1-1 provide the parts outside the CDR3, is KAGVTQTPRYLIKTRGQQVTLSCSPISGHRSVSWYQQTPGQGLQFLFEYFSETQRNKGNFPGRFSGRQFSNSRSEMNVSTLELGDSALYLCASNHGIGPAEAFFGQGTRLTVV.

The chain combines TRBV28 with TRBJ1-1, with D hard to call. Germline V gene sequence: CDR1 MDHEN, CDR2 SYDVKM. This CDR3 spans 17 amino acids. Trimming shortened V by 9 bases and J by 0 bases, and 23 bases separated the two germline ends. This CDR3 reads CASLSEKGRFMNTEAFF. CDR3 coding DNA: TGTGCCAGTCTCTCAGAGAAGGGAAGGTTTATGAACACTGAAGCTTTCTTT.